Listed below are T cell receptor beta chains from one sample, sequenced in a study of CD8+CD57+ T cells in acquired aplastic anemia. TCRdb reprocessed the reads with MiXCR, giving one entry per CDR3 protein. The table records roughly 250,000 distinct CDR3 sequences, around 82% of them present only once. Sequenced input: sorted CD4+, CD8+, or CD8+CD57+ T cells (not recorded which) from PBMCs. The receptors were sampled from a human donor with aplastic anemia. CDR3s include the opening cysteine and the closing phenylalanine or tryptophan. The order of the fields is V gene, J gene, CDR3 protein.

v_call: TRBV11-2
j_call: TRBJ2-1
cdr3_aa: CASSLGSGDNEQFF

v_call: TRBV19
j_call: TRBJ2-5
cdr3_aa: CATQDWGSTQYF

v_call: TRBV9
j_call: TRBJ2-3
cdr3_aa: CASGDGGTDPQFF

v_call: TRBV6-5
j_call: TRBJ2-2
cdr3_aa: CASSATGETGELFF

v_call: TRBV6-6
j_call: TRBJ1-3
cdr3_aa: CASSVDWRRLGDTIYF

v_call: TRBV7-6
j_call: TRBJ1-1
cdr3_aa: CASSPAIPEAFFGFF

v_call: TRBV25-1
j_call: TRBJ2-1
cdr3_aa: CASSARFYNEQFF

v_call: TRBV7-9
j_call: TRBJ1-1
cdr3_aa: CASSSDLKRNTDFFF

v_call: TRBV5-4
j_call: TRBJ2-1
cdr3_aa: CASSSPPGNEQFF

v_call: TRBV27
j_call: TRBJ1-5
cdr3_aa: CAIPHHSNQPQHF

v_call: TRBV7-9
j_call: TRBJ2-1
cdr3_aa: CASSLESCGNEQFF

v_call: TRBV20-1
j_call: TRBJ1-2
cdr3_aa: CSAGSSQLYGYTF

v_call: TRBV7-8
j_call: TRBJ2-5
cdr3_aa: CASSLVSSQETQYF

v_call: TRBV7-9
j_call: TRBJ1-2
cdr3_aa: CASSWTGSADYRYTF

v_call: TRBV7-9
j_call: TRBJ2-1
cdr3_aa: CASSEGGGTAPRGKFF

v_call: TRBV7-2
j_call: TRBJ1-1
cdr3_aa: CASSLTRSADYGSFF

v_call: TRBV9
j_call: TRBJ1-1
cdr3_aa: CASSVGVKSTDTPFF

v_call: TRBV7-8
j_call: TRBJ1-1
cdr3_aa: CASSLAVGTAAPYF

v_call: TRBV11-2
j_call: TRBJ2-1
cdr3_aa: CASSWGGGCWNEQFF

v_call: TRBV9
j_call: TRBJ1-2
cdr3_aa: CASSVVQGGEETHTF

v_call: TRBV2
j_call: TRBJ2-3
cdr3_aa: CASGGTPDTQYF

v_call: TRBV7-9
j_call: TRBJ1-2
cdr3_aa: CASSPRTGKNYGYTF

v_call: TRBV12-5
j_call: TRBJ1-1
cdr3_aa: CASNSGNTEAFF

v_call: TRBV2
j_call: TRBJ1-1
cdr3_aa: CASSLDLPVNNEAYF

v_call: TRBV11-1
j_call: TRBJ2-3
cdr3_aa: CASSLRVSVAGTSTDTQYF

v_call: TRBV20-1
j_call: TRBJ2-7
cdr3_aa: CSAQITTKSPEQYF

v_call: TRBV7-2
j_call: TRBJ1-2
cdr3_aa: CASSLGMDGPVNAYTF

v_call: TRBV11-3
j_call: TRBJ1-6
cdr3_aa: CASSSDRLDNSPLHF

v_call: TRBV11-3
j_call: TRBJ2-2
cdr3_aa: CASSRQPNELFF

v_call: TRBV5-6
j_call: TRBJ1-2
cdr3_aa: CASSLAVTGGYTF

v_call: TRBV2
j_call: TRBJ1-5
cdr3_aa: CASSGGTGSSNQPQHF

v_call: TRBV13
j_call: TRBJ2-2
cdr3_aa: CASSLSGAGVRTGELFF

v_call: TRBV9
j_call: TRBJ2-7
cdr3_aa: CASLRDKVWGSYEQYF

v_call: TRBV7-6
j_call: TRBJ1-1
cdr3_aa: CASTLVKVPSEANF

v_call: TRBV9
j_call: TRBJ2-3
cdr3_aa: CASGEGSETQHFF

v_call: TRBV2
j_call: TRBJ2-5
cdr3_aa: CASGVAGGDKETQYF

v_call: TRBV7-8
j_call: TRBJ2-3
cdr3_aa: CASSLTELPFNEQF

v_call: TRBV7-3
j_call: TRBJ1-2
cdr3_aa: CASSLERAGVVGGYTF

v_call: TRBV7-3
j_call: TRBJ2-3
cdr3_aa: CASSEGTGTNHYF

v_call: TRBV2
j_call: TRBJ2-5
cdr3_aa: CASSDPQETQYF

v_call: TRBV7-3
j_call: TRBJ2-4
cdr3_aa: CASSLARSIQYF

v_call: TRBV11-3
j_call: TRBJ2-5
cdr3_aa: CASSQGSTQETQYF

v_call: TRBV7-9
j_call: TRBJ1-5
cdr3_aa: CASSASYTQQPQHF

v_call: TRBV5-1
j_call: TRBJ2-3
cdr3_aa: CASSDGSINTQYF

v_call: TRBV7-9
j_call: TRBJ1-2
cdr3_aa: CASSSDRDGIVYGYTF

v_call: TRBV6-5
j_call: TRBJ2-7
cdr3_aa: CDSSFYICSALKSTGTSYYEQYF

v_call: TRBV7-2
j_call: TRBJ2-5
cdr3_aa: CAIIGGGEAEYF

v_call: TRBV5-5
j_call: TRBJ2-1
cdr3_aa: CASSRDRGQVNEQFF

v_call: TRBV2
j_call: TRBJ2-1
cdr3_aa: CASRDGGADTQFF

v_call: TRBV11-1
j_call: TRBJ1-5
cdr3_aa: CASSLDSSGNQPQHF

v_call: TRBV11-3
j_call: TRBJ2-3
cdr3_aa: CASSLGVTQYF

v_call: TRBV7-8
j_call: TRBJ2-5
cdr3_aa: CASSLAGGPHKQYETQYF

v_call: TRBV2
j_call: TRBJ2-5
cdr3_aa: CASSARAGTVRF

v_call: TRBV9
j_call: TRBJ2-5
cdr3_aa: CASSARIGETQYF

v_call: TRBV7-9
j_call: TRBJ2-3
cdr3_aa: CASSLAGGHGTKYF

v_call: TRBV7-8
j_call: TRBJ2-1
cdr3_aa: CASSLGPGDEQFF

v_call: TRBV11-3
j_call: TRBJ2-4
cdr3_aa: CASSVAGGLQYF